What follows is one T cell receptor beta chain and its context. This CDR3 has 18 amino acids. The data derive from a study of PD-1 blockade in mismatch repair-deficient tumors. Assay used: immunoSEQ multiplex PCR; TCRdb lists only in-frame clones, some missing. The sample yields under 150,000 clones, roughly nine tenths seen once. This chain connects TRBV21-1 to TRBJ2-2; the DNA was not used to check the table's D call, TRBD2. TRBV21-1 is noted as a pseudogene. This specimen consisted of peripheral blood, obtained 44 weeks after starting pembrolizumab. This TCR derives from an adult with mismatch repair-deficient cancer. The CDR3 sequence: CASSNLTSGRDGTGELFF. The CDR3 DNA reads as TGTGCCAGCAGCAACCTGACTAGCGGGAGGGACGGCACCGGGGAGCTGTTTTTT.